A selection of T cell receptor beta chains follows, all from one sample in a study of blood T cells in healthy people across ages. TCRdb reprocessed the 5' RACE reads via MiXCR and lists one record per CDR3 protein. Among 700,000 or so distinct CDR3 sequences, approximately 21% were seen once, and the ten largest hold roughly 22%. The sample comprised blood. The receptors here all came from a man aged 65-85 years in good health. Each CDR3 is given with its conserved first and last residue. A D gene is named only where the DNA matches it firmly. Where a row states a size, it is once, few, many or the class of an expanded clone; other rows omit it.

TRBD1,TRBV28,TRBJ1-6,NA,TGTGCCAGCAGGACTACAGGGGGTTCTAATTCACCCCTCCACTTT,CASRTTGGSNSPLHF
NA,TRBV29-1,TRBJ2-2,NA,TGCAGCGTTGTCGGCAGGACTAACACCGGGGAGCTGTTTTTT,CSVVGRTNTGELFF
TRBD2,TRBV29-1,TRBJ2-5,NA,TGCAGCGTTGAAGCAGGACTAGGAGAGACCCAGTACTTC,CSVEAGLGETQYF
NA,TRBV12-3/TRBV12-4,TRBJ1-1,NA,TGTGCCAGCAGTTTATCGACGACTGAAGCTTTCTTT,CASSLSTTEAFF
NA,TRBV7-2,TRBJ1-3,many,TGTGCCAGCAGCTTAGCCGCCGGAAACACCATATATTTT,CASSLAAGNTIYF
NA,TRBV7-3,TRBJ2-3,few,TGTGCCAGCAGCTTAACTGGTTTTTACACAGATACGCAGTATTTT,CASSLTGFYTDTQYF
TRBD2,TRBV5-1,TRBJ2-3,few,TGCGCCAGCAGCAGTAGCGGGAGAAGTTTAGATACGCAGTATTTT,CASSSSGRSLDTQYF
NA,TRBV12-3/TRBV12-4,TRBJ2-3,few,TGTGCCAGCAGTTTAGGCAGGGTACAGAGCACAGATACGCAGTATTTT,CASSLGRVQSTDTQYF
NA,TRBV4-3,TRBJ2-1,NA,TGCGCCAGCAGCCAAGGACCAGCCCAATACAATGAGCAGTTCTTC,CASSQGPAQYNEQFF
TRBD1,TRBV9,TRBJ2-7,NA,TGTGCCAGCAGCGTAGTGGCAGGGGGTTTCGACGAGCAGTACTTC,CASSVVAGGFDEQYF
TRBD2,TRBV5-6,TRBJ2-1,few,TGTGCCAGCAGCTGGGGGACTAGCGGGAGTTGGGAGCAGTTCTTC,CASSWGTSGSWEQFF
NA,TRBV10-3,TRBJ1-1,NA,TGTGCCATCAGCATAACCCAGGACACTGAAGCTTTCTTT,CAISITQDTEAFF
NA,TRBV20-1,TRBJ2-5,few,TGCAGTGCCCCTCGGGCAGCCGGTCATGAGACCCAGTACTTC,CSAPRAAGHETQYF
NA,TRBV6-5,TRBJ1-4,NA,TGTGCCAGCAGTTACGGCATTTCCCGCCGGCCTGCAACCAATGAAAAACTGTTTTTT,CASSYGISRRPATNEKLFF
NA,TRBV29-1,TRBJ1-1,NA,TGCAGCGTTGGGTATACCGGGACAACGTTAAGCACTGAAGCTTTCTTT,CSVGYTGTTLSTEAFF
TRBD1,TRBV10-2,TRBJ1-2,NA,TGCGCCAGCAGTGATTGGGACAGCCACGAAGGAGGGTATGGCTACACCTTC,CASSDWDSHEGGYGYTF
NA,TRBV10-3,TRBJ1-1,few,TGTGCCATCAGTGAGATTCAGGGTAGCACTGAAGCTTTCTTT,CAISEIQGSTEAFF
NA,TRBV7-2,TRBJ2-1,NA,TGTGCCAGCAGCCCCCCTGGCCTAGCTCTAAATGAGCAGTTCTTC,CASSPPGLALNEQFF
NA,TRBV12-3/TRBV12-4,TRBJ1-5,NA,TGTGCCAGCAGCGGACATAGCAATCAGCCCCAGCATTTT,CASSGHSNQPQHF
NA,TRBV27,TRBJ2-1,NA,TGTGCCAGCACGGTAAAACTACTAGCACACAGCTACAATGAGCAGTTCTTC,CASTVKLLAHSYNEQFF
TRBD1,TRBV27,TRBJ1-1,NA,TGTGCCAGCAGTCCGGGACAGGGGGCGATTAACACTGAAGCTTTCTTT,CASSPGQGAINTEAFF
TRBD2,TRBV24-1,TRBJ2-5,NA,TGTGCCACCAGTGATTTGAAACTAGCGGGAGTAGAGACCCAGTACTTC,CATSDLKLAGVETQYF
NA,TRBV27,TRBJ2-5,once,TGTGCCAGCAGTTTACCCAGGGGTCAGTACCAAGAGACCCAGTACTTC,CASSLPRGQYQETQYF
NA,TRBV5-1,TRBJ1-1,NA,TGCGCCAGCAGCGAGACAGGTCCAATGAACGCTGAAGCTTTCTTT,CASSETGPMNAEAFF
NA,TRBV28,TRBJ1-2,NA,TGTGCCAGCTTTCGGAGGGGCAAAAGCTCCGATGGCTACACCTTC,CASFRRGKSSDGYTF
TRBD1,TRBV18,TRBJ1-2,NA,TGTGCCAGCTCACCATCATACAGGGGTGGTGGCTACACCTTC,CASSPSYRGGGYTF
TRBD2,TRBV29-1,TRBJ2-3,many,TGCAGCGTCGGTACTAGCGGAAACACAGATACGCAGTATTTT,CSVGTSGNTDTQYF
NA,TRBV3-1,TRBJ1-5,many,TGTGCCAGCAGCCAAGACCTGAATCAGCCCCAGCATTTT,CASSQDLNQPQHF
TRBD2,TRBV20-1,TRBJ2-1,many,TGCAGTGCTAGAGAATCCGGGACTAGGTTAAGTGAGCAGTTCTTC,CSARESGTRLSEQFF
NA,TRBV27,TRBJ2-7,few,TGCACCAGCAGTTTCCCGGGACCCACCGGAGGCTACGAGCAGTACTTC,CTSSFPGPTGGYEQYF
NA,TRBV7-9,TRBJ1-4,NA,TGTGCCAGCAGCTCCCCAGGTGTTGCAACTAATGAAAAACTGTTTTTT,CASSSPGVATNEKLFF
NA,TRBV5-1,TRBJ2-7,many,TGCGCCAGCAGCTTGGCTGGGGGTATCTCCTACGAGCAGTACTTC,CASSLAGGISYEQYF
NA,TRBV20-1,TRBJ2-3,NA,TGCAGTGCTAGGGATAGCGGAGGTCGGGAAGATACGCAGTATTTT,CSARDSGGREDTQYF
NA,TRBV2,TRBJ2-2,few,TGTGCCAGCAGTGGGAGGAGTACCGGGGAGCTGTTTTTT,CASSGRSTGELFF
NA,TRBV5-1,TRBJ1-3,few,TGCGCCAGCAGCTTGCATGGACAGAATGGAAACACCATATATTTT,CASSLHGQNGNTIYF
TRBD1,TRBV4-1,TRBJ1-1,NA,TGCGCCAGCAGCCAAGAGGGGGTGGACAGGGGAGGGTCTGAAGCTTTCTTT,CASSQEGVDRGGSEAFF
NA,TRBV14,TRBJ2-5,NA,TGTGCCAGCAGCCACTTCCGTTTCGTAGGGGCAGGAGAGACCCAGTACTTC,CASSHFRFVGAGETQYF
NA,TRBV5-1,TRBJ1-4,few,TGCGCCAGCAGCTTGGGGAGCGGTGAAAAACTGTTTTTT,CASSLGSGEKLFF
NA,TRBV13,TRBJ1-1,NA,TGTGCCAGCAGCCCAGACGGAACCCTGAACACTGAAGCTTTCTTT,CASSPDGTLNTEAFF
NA,TRBV7-2,TRBJ1-2,NA,TGTGCCAGCAGCTTAGGAGGCCCTGGGTATGGCTACACCTTC,CASSLGGPGYGYTF
NA,TRBV5-1,TRBJ1-1,NA,TGCGCCAGCACTTCCTCACCGGGGGCTGACACTGAAGCTTTCTTT,CASTSSPGADTEAFF
TRBD1,TRBV20-1,TRBJ1-2,NA,TGCAGTGCTAGTGTTTCCGGGACAGGCTCAGGGTATGGCTACACCTTC,CSASVSGTGSGYGYTF
NA,TRBV24-1,TRBJ1-4,few,TGTGCCACCAGCTCAGGGGAGGGAAAACTGTTTTTT,CATSSGEGKLFF
NA,TRBV6-2/TRBV6-3,TRBJ2-1,many,TGTGCCAGCAGTTCCCAAGATGAGCAGTTCTTC,CASSSQDEQFF
NA,TRBV14,TRBJ2-7,NA,TGTGCCAGCAGCCAAGGCTTGACGGGATCCTACGAGCAGTACTTC,CASSQGLTGSYEQYF
NA,TRBV4-2,TRBJ2-3,many,TGTGCCAGCAGCCAAGATCTGTGGGGGAGCACAGATACGCAGTATTTT,CASSQDLWGSTDTQYF
NA,TRBV5-1,TRBJ1-4,few,TGCGCCAGCAGCTCCGGACAGACCGGGGAAAAACTGTTTTTT,CASSSGQTGEKLFF
NA,TRBV12-3/TRBV12-4,TRBJ1-2,NA,TGTGCCAGCAGTTCGATCCGGGGGCGGACCAACTATGGCTACACCTTC,CASSSIRGRTNYGYTF
NA,TRBV20-1,TRBJ1-2,few,TGCAGTGCTAGGCCCCAGGATGGCTACACCTTC,CSARPQDGYTF
NA,TRBV9,TRBJ1-2,NA,TGTGCCAGCAGCGTAGCTCCTAGCAGGGACTATGGCTACACCTTC,CASSVAPSRDYGYTF